This TCR beta chain comes out of a study of CD8+CD57+ T cells in acquired aplastic anemia. Overall study context: In CD4+ cells, healthy donors produced an average of approximately 11 million reads. Study-level points and caveats: A set of approximately 30 CD8+ CDR3 sequences was shared between patients and controls, and these sequences appeared highly expressed in patients. Patients versus controls showed no significant CD8+ Simpson's diversity difference.

This clonotype was detected many times. Its antigen is unknown. According to the study, genomic DNA was the template for TCR beta VDJ and CDR3 profiling. TCRdb reprocessed the reads via MiXCR and lists one record per CDR3 protein. The sample holds 180,000 or so distinct CDR3 sequences; under 55% are singletons and the top ten take approximately 2.9%. The receptor was derived from a human donor in good health. Input material: sorted CD4+, CD8+, or CD8+CD57+ T cells (not recorded which) from PBMCs.

CDR3 sequence (DNA): TGTGCCTGGAGAACCGGACTAGCGGGGGGCGAGCAGTACTTC. Amino acids: CAWRTGLAGGEQYF. The V and J genes are TRBV30 and TRBJ2-7; 14 positions match TRBD2. This CDR3 region has 14 residues. J was trimmed by 6 bases and V by 3 bases; bases with no gene match: 4. The V gene's germline CDR1 is GTSNPN and CDR2 SVGIG (reference sequence). The variable domain in full, completed from reference TRBV30 and TRBJ2-7, reads SQTIHQWPATLVQPVGSPLSLECTVEGTSNPNLYWYRQAAGRGLQLLFYSVGIGQISSEVPQNLSASRPQDRQFILSSKKLLLSDSGFYLCAWRTGLAGGEQYFGPGTRLTVT.